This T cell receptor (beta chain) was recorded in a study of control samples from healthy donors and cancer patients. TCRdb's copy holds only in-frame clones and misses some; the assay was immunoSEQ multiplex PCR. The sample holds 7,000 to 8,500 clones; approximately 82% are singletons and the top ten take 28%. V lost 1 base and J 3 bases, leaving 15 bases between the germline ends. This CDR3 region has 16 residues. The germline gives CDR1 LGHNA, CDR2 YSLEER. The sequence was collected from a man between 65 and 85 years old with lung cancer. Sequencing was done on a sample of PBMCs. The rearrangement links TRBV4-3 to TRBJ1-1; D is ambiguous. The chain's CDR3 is CASSQGLEDSYTEAFF. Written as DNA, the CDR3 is TGCGCCAGCAGCCAAGGATTAGAAGATAGTTACACTGAAGCTTTCTTT.